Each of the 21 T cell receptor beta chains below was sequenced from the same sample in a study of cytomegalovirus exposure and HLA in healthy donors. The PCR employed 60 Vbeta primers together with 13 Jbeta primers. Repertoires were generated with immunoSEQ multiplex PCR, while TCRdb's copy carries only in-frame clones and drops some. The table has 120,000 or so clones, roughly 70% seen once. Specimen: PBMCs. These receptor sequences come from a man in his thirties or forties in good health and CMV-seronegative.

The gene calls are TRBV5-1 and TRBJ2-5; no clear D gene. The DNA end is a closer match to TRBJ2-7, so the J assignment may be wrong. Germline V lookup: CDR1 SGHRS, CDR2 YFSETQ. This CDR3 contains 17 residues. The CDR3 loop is CASSLAEGGFKSYEQYF. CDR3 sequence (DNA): TGCGCCAGCAGCTTGGCCGAAGGCGGTTTTAAATCCTACGAGCAGTACTTC.

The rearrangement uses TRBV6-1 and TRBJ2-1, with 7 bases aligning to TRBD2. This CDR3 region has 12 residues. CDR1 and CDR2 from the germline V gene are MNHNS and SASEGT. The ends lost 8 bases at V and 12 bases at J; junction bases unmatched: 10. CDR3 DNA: TGTGCCAGCGGGGGGGATCACCGAGGGCAGTTCTTC. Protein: CASGGDHRGQFF.

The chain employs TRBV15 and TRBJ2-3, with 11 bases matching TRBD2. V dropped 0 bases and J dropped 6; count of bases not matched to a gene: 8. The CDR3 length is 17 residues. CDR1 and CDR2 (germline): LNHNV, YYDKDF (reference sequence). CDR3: CATSRDVAGGPGDTQYF. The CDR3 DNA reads TGTGCCACCAGCAGAGATGTAGCGGGGGGGCCAGGGGATACGCAGTATTTT.

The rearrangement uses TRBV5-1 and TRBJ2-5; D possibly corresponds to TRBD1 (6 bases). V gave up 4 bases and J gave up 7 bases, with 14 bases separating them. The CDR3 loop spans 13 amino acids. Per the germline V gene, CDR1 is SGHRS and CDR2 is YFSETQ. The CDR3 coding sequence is TGCGCCAGCAGCCTGACAGGAGCCGGGACCCAGTACTTC. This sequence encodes CASSLTGAGTQYF.

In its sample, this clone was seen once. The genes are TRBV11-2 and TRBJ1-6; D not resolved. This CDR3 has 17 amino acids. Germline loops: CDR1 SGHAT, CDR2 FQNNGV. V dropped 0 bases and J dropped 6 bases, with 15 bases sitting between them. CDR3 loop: CASSLDGRSGFNSPLHF. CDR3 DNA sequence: TGTGCCAGCAGCTTAGATGGTCGATCGGGGTTTAATTCACCCCTCCACTTT.

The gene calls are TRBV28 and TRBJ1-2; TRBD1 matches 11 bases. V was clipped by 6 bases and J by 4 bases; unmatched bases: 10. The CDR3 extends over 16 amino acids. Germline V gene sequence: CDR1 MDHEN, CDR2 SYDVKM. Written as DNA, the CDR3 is TGTGCCAGCAGCCCTGGACAGGGGGCGGTAATCTATGGCTACACCTTC. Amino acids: CASSPGQGAVIYGYTF.

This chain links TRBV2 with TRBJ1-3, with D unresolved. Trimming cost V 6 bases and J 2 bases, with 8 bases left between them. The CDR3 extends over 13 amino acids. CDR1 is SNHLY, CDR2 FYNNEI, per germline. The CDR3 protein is CASRLETGNTIYF. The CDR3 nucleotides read TGTGCCAGCAGACTGGAGACTGGAAACACCATATATTTT.

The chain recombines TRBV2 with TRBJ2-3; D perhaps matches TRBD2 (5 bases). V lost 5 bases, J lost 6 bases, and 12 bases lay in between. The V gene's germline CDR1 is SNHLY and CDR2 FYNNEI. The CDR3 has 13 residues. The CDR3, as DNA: TGTGCCAGCAGTTTCGGGAAGCAGGATACGCAGTATTTT. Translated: CASSFGKQDTQYF. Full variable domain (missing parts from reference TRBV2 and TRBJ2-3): EPEVTQTPSHQVTQMGQEVILRCVPISNHLYFYWYRQILGQKVEFLVSFYNNEISEKSEIFDDQFSVERPDGSNFTLKIRSTKLEDSAMYFCASSFGKQDTQYFGPGTRLTVL.

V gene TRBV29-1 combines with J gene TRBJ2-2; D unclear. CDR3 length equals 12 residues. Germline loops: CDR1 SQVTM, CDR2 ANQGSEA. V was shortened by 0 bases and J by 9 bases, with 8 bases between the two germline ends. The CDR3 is CSVEDSERELFF. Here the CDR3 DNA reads TGCAGCGTTGAAGATTCCGAGAGGGAGCTGTTTTTT.

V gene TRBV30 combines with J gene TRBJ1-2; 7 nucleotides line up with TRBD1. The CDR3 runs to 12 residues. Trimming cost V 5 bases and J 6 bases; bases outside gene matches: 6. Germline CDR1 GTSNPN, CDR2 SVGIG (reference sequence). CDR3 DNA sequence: TGTGCCTGGGCCAGGGGGTCTAATGGCTACACCTTC. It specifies CAWARGSNGYTF.

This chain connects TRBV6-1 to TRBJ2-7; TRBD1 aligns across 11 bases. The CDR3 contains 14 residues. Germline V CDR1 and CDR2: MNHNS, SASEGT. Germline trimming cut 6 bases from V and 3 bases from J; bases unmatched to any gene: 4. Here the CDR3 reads CASRDRGLFYEQYF. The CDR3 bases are TGTGCCAGCAGGGACAGGGGGCTGTTCTACGAGCAGTACTTC.

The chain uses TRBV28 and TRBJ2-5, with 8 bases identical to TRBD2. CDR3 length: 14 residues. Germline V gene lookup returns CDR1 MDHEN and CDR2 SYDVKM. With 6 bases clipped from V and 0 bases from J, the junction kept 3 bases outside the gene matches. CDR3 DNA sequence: TGTGCCAGCAGCCCGGGGGGGTACCAAGAGACCCAGTACTTC. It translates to CASSPGGYQETQYF.

CDR3 sequence: CASSAGLSTIYF. The CDR3 DNA reads as TGTGCCAGCAGCGCCGGACTAAGCACCATATATTTT. The V and J genes are TRBV9 and TRBJ1-3; D ambiguous. The germline gives CDR1 SGDLS, CDR2 YYNGEE. This CDR3 contains 12 residues. The germline V and J ends were trimmed by 3 bases and 9 bases, with 10 bases remaining between them.

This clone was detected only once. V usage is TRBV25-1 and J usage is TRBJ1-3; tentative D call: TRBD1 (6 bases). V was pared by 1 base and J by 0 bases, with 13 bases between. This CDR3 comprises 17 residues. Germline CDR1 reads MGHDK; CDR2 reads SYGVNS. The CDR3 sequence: CASSEWEGVSSGNTIYF. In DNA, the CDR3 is TGTGCCAGCAGTGAATGGGAGGGGGTGAGCTCTGGAAACACCATATATTTT.

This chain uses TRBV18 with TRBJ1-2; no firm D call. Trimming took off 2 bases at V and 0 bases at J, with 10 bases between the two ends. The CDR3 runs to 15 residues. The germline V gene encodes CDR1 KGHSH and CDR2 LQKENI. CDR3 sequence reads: CASSPVIDSNYGYTF. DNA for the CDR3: TGTGCCAGCTCACCAGTCATAGACTCTAACTATGGCTACACCTTC.

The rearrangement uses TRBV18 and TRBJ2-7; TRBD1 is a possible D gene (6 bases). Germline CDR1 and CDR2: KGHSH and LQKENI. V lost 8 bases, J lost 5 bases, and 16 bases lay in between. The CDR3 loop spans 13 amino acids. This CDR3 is CASLGQRGNEQYF. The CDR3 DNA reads TGTGCCAGCCTAGGACAGAGGGGCAACGAGCAGTACTTC.

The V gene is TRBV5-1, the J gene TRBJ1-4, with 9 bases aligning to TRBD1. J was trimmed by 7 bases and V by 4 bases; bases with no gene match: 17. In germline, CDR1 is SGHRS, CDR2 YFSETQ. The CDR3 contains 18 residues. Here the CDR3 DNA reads TGCGCCAGCAGCAAAGACGGGGGACAGGGTGGAATCGGTGAAAAACTGTTTTTT. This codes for CASSKDGGQGGIGEKLFF.

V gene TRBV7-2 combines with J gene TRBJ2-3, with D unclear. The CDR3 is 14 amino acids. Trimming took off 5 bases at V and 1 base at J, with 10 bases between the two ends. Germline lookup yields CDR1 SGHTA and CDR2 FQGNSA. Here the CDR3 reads CASSPKRGTDTQYF. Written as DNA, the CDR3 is TGTGCCAGCAGCCCCAAGCGAGGCACAGATACGCAGTATTTT.

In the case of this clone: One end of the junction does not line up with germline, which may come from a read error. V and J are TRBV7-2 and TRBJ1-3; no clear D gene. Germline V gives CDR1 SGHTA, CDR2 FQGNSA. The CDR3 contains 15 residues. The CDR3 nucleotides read TGTGCCAGCAGCTCGACGCTCGCCGGGAGAGACACCACATATTTT. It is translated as CASSSTLAGRDTTYF.

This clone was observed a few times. This CDR3 reads CASSHRTGQETQYF. As DNA, the CDR3 is TGCGCCAGCAGCCACCGGACAGGCCAAGAGACCCAGTACTTC. The rearrangement links TRBV4-1 to TRBJ2-5, with 7 positions matching TRBD1. There are 14 residues in the CDR3. The germline V gene has CDR1 MGHRA and CDR2 YSYEKL. Losses at the gene ends were 3 bases for V and 1 base for J; bases not matched to a gene: 2.

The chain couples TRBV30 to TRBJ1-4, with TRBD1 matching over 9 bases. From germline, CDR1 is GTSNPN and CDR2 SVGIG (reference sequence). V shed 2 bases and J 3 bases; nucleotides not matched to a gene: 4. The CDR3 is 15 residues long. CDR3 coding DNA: TGTGCCTGGAGTACAGGGGGCGCGTCTAATGAAAAACTGTTTTTT. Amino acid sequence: CAWSTGGASNEKLFF.